The rows below give T cell receptor beta chains drawn from one sample of a study of tumor-infiltrating T cells and Merkel cell polyomavirus. Method: immunoSEQ multiplex PCR; TCRdb's copy keeps in-frame clones and lacks some. The table shows 2,500 to 3,500 clones, with approximately 85% occurring only once. The source material was tumor tissue. The receptors derive from a man in his forties or fifties with Merkel cell carcinoma. CDR3s include the opening cysteine and the closing phenylalanine or tryptophan. The D gene is left open where the match is weak. Clone sizes are given selectively: once, few, many, or a class where the clone is expanded.

J gene,D gene,V gene,clone size,CDR3 DNA,CDR3 protein
TRBJ2-5,TRBD2,TRBV19,once,TGTGCCTCCGGGGGCGGACTAGCTGATCAAGAGACCCAGTACTTC,CASGGGLADQETQYF
TRBJ1-1,.,TRBV6-5,.,TGTGCCAGCAGTAATCCACGTAGCACTGAAGCTTTCTTT,CASSNPRSTEAFF
TRBJ2-2,.,TRBV5-4,.,TGTGCCAGCAGCTTGGACCGGGGTGATGACTGGGACGGGGAGCTGTTTTTT,CASSLDRGDDWDGELFF
TRBJ2-3,TRBD2,TRBV6-1,.,TGTGCCAGCAGTGTGACTAGCGGGGAAGATACGCAGTATTTT,CASSVTSGEDTQYF
TRBJ2-3,TRBD2,TRBV6-4,.,TGTGCCAGCAGTGTAGCGGGGTCAGATACGCAGTATTTT,CASSVAGSDTQYF
TRBJ2-3,TRBD2,TRBV19,.,TGTGCCAGTACGAGAACTAGCGGGGGTGCAGATACGCAGTATTTT,CASTRTSGGADTQYF
TRBJ2-4,.,TRBV2,.,TGTGCCAGCATGCTAGACATTCAGTACTTC,CASMLDIQYF
TRBJ2-5,TRBD2,TRBV7-9,.,TGTGCCAGCGGCGCCCTAGGCGGGGGAAACCAAGAGACCCAGTACTTC,CASGALGGGNQETQYF
TRBJ2-1,TRBD1,TRBV19,.,TGTGCCAGTAGTGAGGGACAGGGGGGGATAGATGAGCAGTTCTTC,CASSEGQGGIDEQFF
TRBJ2-7,TRBD2,TRBV5-1,few,TGCGCCAGCAGCTTAGGGGCGGGGGTATACGAGCAGTACTTC,CASSLGAGVYEQYF
TRBJ1-1,.,TRBV2,once,TGTGCCACCAGGGCGAACACTGAAGCTTTCTTT,CATRANTEAFF
TRBJ2-2,.,TRBV2,.,TGTGCCAGCAGAATGTTAGTTGCCGGGGAGCTGTTTTTT,CASRMLVAGELFF
TRBJ1-1,.,TRBV25-1,.,TGTGCCAGCAGTGAATATCACAGGCTGAACACTGAAGCTTTCTTT,CASSEYHRLNTEAFF
TRBJ2-3,TRBD2,TRBV5-5,.,TGTGCCAGCAGCTTGGATATAGCGGGGGCCACAGATACGCAGTATTTT,CASSLDIAGATDTQYF
TRBJ1-5,.,TRBV7-8,.,TGTGCCAGCAGCTTAGGAGGTGGTCAGCCCCAGCATTTT,CASSLGGGQPQHF
TRBJ1-1,TRBD1,TRBV6-6,.,TGTACCAGCACCACGGGACAGGGAGGGGCTGAAGCTTTCTTT,CTSTTGQGGAEAFF
TRBJ1-5,.,TRBV5-3,.,TGTGCCAGAAGCTTGAAACAGGCCTTTGGGCCCCAGCATTTT,CARSLKQAFGPQHF
TRBJ1-2,.,TRBV5-1,.,TGCGCCAGCAGCACGTCCTATATGGACTATGGCTACACCTTC,CASSTSYMDYGYTF
TRBJ1-1,.,TRBV14,.,TGTGCCAGCAGCCAAGATAGGGGAGGAGCGGGTGAAGCTTTCTTT,CASSQDRGGAGEAFF
TRBJ1-1,.,TRBV5-1,.,TGCGCCAGCAGCTTGCAGAACACTGAAGCTTTCTTT,CASSLQNTEAFF
TRBJ1-4,.,TRBV4-1,.,TGCGCCAGCAGCCAAGACCGCGGACTCGAAAAACTGTTTTTT,CASSQDRGLEKLFF
TRBJ2-3,TRBD2,TRBV9,.,TGTGCCAGCAGCGGGACTAGCGGGGGTTCTAGCACAGATACGCAGTATTTT,CASSGTSGGSSTDTQYF
TRBJ1-1,TRBD1,TRBV29-1,.,TGCAGCGTTGTGCCCCCCCGACAGGGGGAGTACACTGAAGCTTTCTTT,CSVVPPRQGEYTEAFF
TRBJ1-4,.,TRBV7-9,few,TGTGCCAGCAGCTTACCTGGGACTCCAAGAGGTGAAAAACTGTTTTTT,CASSLPGTPRGEKLFF
TRBJ2-1,TRBD2,TRBV10-3,once,TGTGCCATCAGCGCGGGACTAGCGGGGGTTAATGAGCAGTTCTTC,CAISAGLAGVNEQFF
TRBJ1-2,TRBD1,TRBV7-9,.,TGTGCCAGCAGCTTAGCGGGACAGCGGATCTATGGCTACACCTTC,CASSLAGQRIYGYTF
TRBJ2-1,.,TRBV6-1,.,TGTGCCAGCAGCAAAGCGGCAGGGGAGGGCAATGAGCAGTTCTTC,CASSKAAGEGNEQFF
TRBJ1-2,TRBD1,TRBV4-2,.,TGTGCCAGCAGCCAAGTCCACCCAGGGGGGAACTATGGCTACACCTTC,CASSQVHPGGNYGYTF
TRBJ2-5,TRBD2,TRBV5-4,.,TGTGCCAGCAGCTTTCCGGGGGGACGGGAGACCCAGTACTTC,CASSFPGGRETQYF
TRBJ2-7,TRBD1,TRBV29-1,.,TGCAGCGTTGGGGCCGGGACAGGGAGATACGAGCAGTACTTC,CSVGAGTGRYEQYF
TRBJ2-4,.,TRBV23-1,.,TGCGCCAGCAGTCAATCGGGCCGGCGCAAAAACATTCAGTACTTC,CASSQSGRRKNIQYF
TRBJ2-2,.,TRBV5-1,.,TGCGCCAGCAGCTTTTTAGAGGAAAACACCGGGGAGCTGTTTTTT,CASSFLEENTGELFF
TRBJ2-5,TRBD2,TRBV11-1,.,TGTGCCAGCAGCCTGAGTGCTAGCGGGAAAGAGACCCAGTACTTC,CASSLSASGKETQYF
TRBJ1-6,.,TRBV7-2,.,TGTGCCAGCAGCCCTCCTAAAGGGGGAATGGGTAATTCACCCCTCCACTTT,CASSPPKGGMGNSPLHF
TRBJ2-2,.,TRBV11-3,.,TGTGCCAGCAGCTTAGGCACAAACACCGGGGAGCTGTTTTTT,CASSLGTNTGELFF
TRBJ2-5,.,TRBV14,few,TGTGCCAGCAGCCAAGTAGGAGGGGCGGAGACCCAGTACTTC,CASSQVGGAETQYF
TRBJ1-1,.,TRBV7-9,.,TGTGCCAGCAGCGCTTTGGGTTCGAGGGGGTCTGAAGCTTTCTTT,CASSALGSRGSEAFF
TRBJ1-1,.,TRBV7-9,.,TGTGCCAGCAGCCCCCCCCAGGGTTTTGCTGAAGCTTTCTTT,CASSPPQGFAEAFF
TRBJ2-6,.,TRBV10-2,.,TGCGCCAGCAGGGAGGACAGTGCCGGGGCCAACGTCCTGACTTTC,CASREDSAGANVLTF
TRBJ2-7,TRBD1,TRBV6-1,.,TGTGCCAGCAGTGAATGGGACAGGGCGGGAGAGCAGTACTTC,CASSEWDRAGEQYF
TRBJ1-1,.,TRBV19,.,TGTGCCAGTAGTATAACAGGGTACACTGAAGCTTTCTTT,CASSITGYTEAFF
TRBJ2-7,TRBD2,TRBV7-2,.,TGTGCCAGCAGCCTCGGGACTACTGGCTACGAGCAGTACTTC,CASSLGTTGYEQYF
TRBJ2-3,.,TRBV4-1,.,TGCGCCAGCAGCCAAGGGGCCTCCACAGATACGCAGTATTTT,CASSQGASTDTQYF
TRBJ1-2,TRBD1,TRBV23-1,.,TGCGCCAGCAGTCGAAGGACAGGGGCCAGCTATGGCTACACCTTC,CASSRRTGASYGYTF
TRBJ1-2,TRBD1,TRBV7-2,.,TGTGCCAGCAGCTTAACAGGACAGGGTGGCTATGGCTACACCTTC,CASSLTGQGGYGYTF
TRBJ2-2,.,TRBV28,.,TGTGCCAGCAGTTTAATGGGTTCGGGCGGGGAGCTGTTTTTT,CASSLMGSGGELFF
TRBJ2-7,.,TRBV13,.,TGTGCCAGCAGCTTAGAGGGTAGGCCTGGGGAGGAGCAGTACTTC,CASSLEGRPGEEQYF
TRBJ1-4,.,TRBV5-1,.,TGCGCCAGTAGCCGGGGGTCACCACCGAAAGAACTGTTTTTT,CASSRGSPPKELFF
TRBJ2-1,.,TRBV2,.,TGTGCCAGCAGTTCCCCCGGGGGGCCTAGGGACAATGAGCAGTTCTTC,CASSSPGGPRDNEQFF
TRBJ2-5,TRBD1,TRBV2,.,TGTGCCAGCAGAATCAACAGGGGGCGACAAGAGACCCAGTACTTC,CASRINRGRQETQYF
TRBJ1-5,.,TRBV15,once,TGTGCCACCAGCAGAGATCTGGTTTTCGTACAGGGTGATCAGCCCCAGCATTTT,CATSRDLVFVQGDQPQHF
TRBJ2-1,TRBD2,TRBV5-8,.,TGTGCCAGCAGCTCGCCGGGACTAGCTCTGAATGAGCAGTTCTTC,CASSSPGLALNEQFF
TRBJ1-2,.,TRBV30,.,TGTGCCTGGAGTCCCAGGGATGGCTATGGCTACACCTTC,CAWSPRDGYGYTF
TRBJ2-2,.,TRBV5-6,few,TGTGCCAGCAGCCCGAGGCCCGACACCGGGGAGCTGTTTTTT,CASSPRPDTGELFF
TRBJ2-7,TRBD1,TRBV4-1,.,TGCGCCAGCAGCATCGGGACAGATGCCACCTACGAGCAGTACTTC,CASSIGTDATYEQYF